Listed below are T cell receptor beta chains from one sample, sequenced in a study of blood T cell repertoires in COVID-19. Assay: immunoSEQ multiplex PCR; the TCRdb copy retains only in-frame clones and omits some. In the table there are roughly 230,000 clones, approximately 85% of which are singletons. The sequenced sample was peripheral blood. The receptors come from a man aged 35 to 55 with acute or convalescent COVID-19. CDR3s include the opening cysteine and the closing phenylalanine or tryptophan. A D gene is named only where the DNA matches it firmly. Size tells how often a clone was seen (once, few, many) or the class of an expanded clone, and some rows leave it out.

TRBJ1-5,TRBV7-9,few,.,TGTGCCAGCAGCGGCTCGGGGAATAGCAATCAGCCCCAGCATTTT,CASSGSGNSNQPQHF
TRBJ1-3,TRBV11-2,.,TRBD1,TGTGCCAGCAGCTCGGAACGGGACAGAGAATACTCTGGAAACACCATATATTTT,CASSSERDREYSGNTIYF
TRBJ1-4,TRBV2,.,TRBD1,TGTGCCAGCAGGGACACGGGGACAGGAGAAAAACTGTTTTTT,CASRDTGTGEKLFF
TRBJ1-3,TRBV9,.,TRBD1,TGTGCCAGCAGCTTCAAAGACAGGGGGAATGGAAACACCATATATTTT,CASSFKDRGNGNTIYF
TRBJ1-1,TRBV7-9,.,.,TGTGCCAGCAGCCCGGGTCCGAACACTGAAGCTTTCTTT,CASSPGPNTEAFF
TRBJ2-5,TRBV7-8,.,TRBD2,TGTGCCAGCAGCTTATTCGGGGGGGGCCAAGAGACCCAGTACTTC,CASSLFGGGQETQYF
TRBJ1-2,TRBV20-1,.,.,TGCAGTGCCGCAGGGTCCTATGGCTACACCTTC,CSAAGSYGYTF
TRBJ2-7,TRBV9,.,.,TGTGCCAGCAGCGCGTCGGACGGGACCTACGAGCAGTACTTC,CASSASDGTYEQYF
TRBJ1-2,TRBV29-1,.,.,TGCAGCGTTTCCCGGGACACCAAAAGGACTAACTATGGCTACACCTTC,CSVSRDTKRTNYGYTF
TRBJ1-2,TRBV5-4,.,.,TGTGCCAGCAGCTTGGCGGACGTGGGACTCTATGGCTACACCTTC,CASSLADVGLYGYTF
TRBJ1-1,TRBV2,few,.,TGTGCCAGCAGGCCCACACAGGGAAGAGGCACTGAAGCTTTCTTT,CASRPTQGRGTEAFF
TRBJ2-7,TRBV20-1,.,.,TGCAGTGCACTACTGACGGACGAGCAGTACTTC,CSALLTDEQYF
TRBJ2-2,TRBV5-3,once,TRBD1,TGTGCCAGAAGCTTGCGGGACAGGAACACCGGGGAGCTGTTTTTT,CARSLRDRNTGELFF
TRBJ1-3,TRBV3-1/TRBV3-2,once,.,TGTGCCAGCAGCCAAGGCCCCCCGGGTGGAGGAAACACCATATATTTT,CASSQGPPGGGNTIYF
TRBJ1-1,TRBV29-1,few,.,TGCAGCGTTGAAGATCTCAACGCACGGAGTTTCTTT,CSVEDLNARSFF
TRBJ1-2,TRBV19,.,.,TGTGCCAGTAGTATAGATCAGGGGCGCTACACCTTC,CASSIDQGRYTF
TRBJ2-3,TRBV18,.,TRBD2,TGTGCCAGCTCACCAATCATGAGTAGCGGGGCCTCTAGCACAGATACGCAGTATTTT,CASSPIMSSGASSTDTQYF
TRBJ2-1,TRBV6-4,.,.,TGTGCCAGCAGCTCGTCTAGGAACAATGAGCAGTTCTTC,CASSSSRNNEQFF
TRBJ1-3,TRBV9,.,.,TGTGCCAGCAGCCCCCGAGCAGGTTTCTCTGGAAACACCATATATTTT,CASSPRAGFSGNTIYF
TRBJ1-1,TRBV9,once,.,TGTGCCAGCAGCGCCGGCGGGGCAGGGACTGAAGCTTTCTTT,CASSAGGAGTEAFF
TRBJ2-7,TRBV30,.,TRBD1,TGTGCCTGGAGTCCTCGGGGGGGGACAGGGGGCCGCGAGCAGTACTTC,CAWSPRGGTGGREQYF
TRBJ2-3,TRBV6-5,.,.,TGTGCCAGCAGTTACTTTCCAGGAATAGGAGATACGCAGTATTTT,CASSYFPGIGDTQYF
TRBJ1-1,TRBV19,.,.,TGTGCCAGTAGTGCAGGGTTCATGAACACTGAAGCTTTCTTT,CASSAGFMNTEAFF
TRBJ1-5,TRBV6-1,.,TRBD1,TGTGCCAGCAGTGGGGGACAGACCCCACTGAGCAATCAGCCCCAGCATTTT,CASSGGQTPLSNQPQHF
TRBJ1-1,TRBV15,.,.,TGTGCCACCAGCAGTGGAGTTTTTGGCACTGAAGCTTTCTTT,CATSSGVFGTEAFF
TRBJ2-3,TRBV6-5,.,TRBD1,TGTGCCAGCAGAGTAGACAGGGCCAGCACAGATACGCAGTATTTT,CASRVDRASTDTQYF
TRBJ2-1,TRBV4-3,once,.,TGCGCCAGCAGCCAAGATCACAGGAATTCCTACAATGAGCAGTTCTTC,CASSQDHRNSYNEQFF
TRBJ1-5,TRBV7-2,.,.,TGTGCCAGCAGCTCAGGGCAAGGGATCAGCAATCAGCCCCAGCATTTT,CASSSGQGISNQPQHF
TRBJ1-4,TRBV7-9,.,TRBD1,TGTGCCAGCAGCCTAGGACAGGGGCAGGCTAATGAAAAACTGTTTTTT,CASSLGQGQANEKLFF
TRBJ2-5,TRBV5-4,.,.,TGTGCCAGCATGGGGGGAGCCCAAGAGACCCAGTACTTC,CASMGGAQETQYF
TRBJ2-3,TRBV7-2,.,.,TGTGCCAGCAGCTTAGTCGGGGGCACAGATACGCAGTATTTT,CASSLVGGTDTQYF
TRBJ1-4,TRBV6-2/TRBV6-3,few,.,TGTGCCAGCAGCACCCGGACGGGGGCAACTAATGAAAAACTGTTTTTT,CASSTRTGATNEKLFF
TRBJ1-5,TRBV6-4,.,TRBD1,TGTGCCAGCAGGGGGGACAGGGCCCCTTATAGCAATCAGCCCCAGCATTTT,CASRGDRAPYSNQPQHF
TRBJ2-7,TRBV18,once,.,TGTGCCAGCTCACCATCAGGGTTGGGCCACGAGCAGTACTTC,CASSPSGLGHEQYF
TRBJ1-2,TRBV6-1,.,.,TGTGCCAGCAGTGAACCAGGGTGGGGCTATGGCTACACCTTC,CASSEPGWGYGYTF
TRBJ2-3,TRBV29-1,.,TRBD1,TGCAGCGTTCGTGACAGGGGAGTATCAGATACGCAGTATTTT,CSVRDRGVSDTQYF
TRBJ2-2,TRBV9,.,TRBD1,TGTGCCAGCAGCGTAAAGGGGGCCGACACCGGGGAGCTGTTTTTT,CASSVKGADTGELFF
TRBJ1-3,TRBV18,.,.,TGTGCCAGCTCACCTACGCTAGATGGAAACACCATATATTTT,CASSPTLDGNTIYF
TRBJ1-2,TRBV6-5,once,.,TGTGCCACCCCGCCGCAAACTCACTCTTATGGCTACACCTTC,CATPPQTHSYGYTF
TRBJ1-2,TRBV7-2,.,TRBD1,TGTGCCAGCAGCTTAAACAGGGGTCATGGCTACACCTTC,CASSLNRGHGYTF
TRBJ2-2,TRBV7-2,.,TRBD2,TGTGCCAGCAGCCCGGGGGGGTTGAACACCGGGGAGCTGTTTTTT,CASSPGGLNTGELFF
TRBJ2-1,TRBV19,.,TRBD2,TGTGCCAGTAGTATTTCAGCGGGGGGATACAATGAGCAGTTCTTC,CASSISAGGYNEQFF
TRBJ2-5,TRBV7-9,.,TRBD1,TGTGCCAGCAGCTTATCCAGGGGGCGCGAAGAGACCCAGTACTTC,CASSLSRGREETQYF
TRBJ1-1,TRBV30,.,.,TGTGCCTGGAGTCAGGGGCAATTTGAAGCTTTCTTT,CAWSQGQFEAFF
TRBJ2-1,TRBV2,.,TRBD2,TGTGCCAGCAGTGAGACTAGCGCAGACTACAATGAGCAGTTCTTC,CASSETSADYNEQFF
TRBJ2-3,TRBV5-4,.,.,TGTGCCAGCAGCCTCCGCACAGATACGCAGTATTTT,CASSLRTDTQYF
TRBJ1-3,TRBV29-1,.,.,TGCAGCGTTTCGACAGTTGGAAACACCATATATTTT,CSVSTVGNTIYF
TRBJ2-7,TRBV13,.,.,TGTGCCAGCCGCTCGTCCGGGGGATACGAGCAGTACTTC,CASRSSGGYEQYF
TRBJ2-7,TRBV7-2,.,.,TGTGCCAGCAGCTTAGGAAGACAGGTTACCTACGAGCAGTACTTC,CASSLGRQVTYEQYF
TRBJ1-2,TRBV9,.,.,TGTGCCAGCAGCCCCCTGTCGGTCTCTGGCTACACCTTC,CASSPLSVSGYTF
TRBJ1-4,TRBV6-5,.,.,TGTGCCAGCAGTCCTGACAGCTGGAATGAAAAACTGTTTTTT,CASSPDSWNEKLFF